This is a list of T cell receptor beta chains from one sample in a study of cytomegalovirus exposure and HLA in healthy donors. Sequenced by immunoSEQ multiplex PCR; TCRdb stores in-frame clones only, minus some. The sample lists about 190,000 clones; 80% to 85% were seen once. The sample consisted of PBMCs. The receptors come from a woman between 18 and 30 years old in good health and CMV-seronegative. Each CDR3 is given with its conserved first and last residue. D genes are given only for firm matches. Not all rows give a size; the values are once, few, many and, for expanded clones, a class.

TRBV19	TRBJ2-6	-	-	CASSISSGANVLTF	TGTGCCAGTAGTATCTCCTCTGGGGCCAACGTCCTGACTTTC
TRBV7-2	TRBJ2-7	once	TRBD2	CASSLKRGVSYEQYF	TGTGCCAGCAGCTTAAAGCGGGGCGTCTCCTACGAGCAGTACTTC
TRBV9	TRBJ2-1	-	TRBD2	CASSPRADGGALSYNEQFF	TGTGCCAGCAGCCCTAGAGCTGACGGGGGGGCCCTCTCCTACAATGAGCAGTTCTTC
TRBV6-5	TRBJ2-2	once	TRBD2	CASSTGTTNTGELFF	TGTGCCAGCAGTACCGGGACTACAAACACCGGGGAGCTGTTTTTT
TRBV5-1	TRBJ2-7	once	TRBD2	CASSSGTSDAYEQYF	TGCGCCAGCAGCTCCGGGACTAGCGATGCCTACGAGCAGTACTTC
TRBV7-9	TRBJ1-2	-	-	CASSPGPDANYGYTF	TGTGCCAGCAGCCCAGGTCCAGACGCTAACTATGGCTACACCTTC
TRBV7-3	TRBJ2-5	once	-	CASSLNSGHETQYF	TGTGCCAGCAGCTTAAACAGTGGGCATGAGACCCAGTACTTC
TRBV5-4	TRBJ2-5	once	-	CASSLQGPETQYF	TGTGCCAGCAGCTTACAGGGACCAGAGACCCAGTACTTC
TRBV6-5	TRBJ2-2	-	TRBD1	CASKPGQGAAGELFF	TGTGCCAGCAAACCGGGACAGGGGGCCGCCGGGGAGCTGTTTTTT
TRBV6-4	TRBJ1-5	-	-	CASSDSQGSTYSNQPQHF	TGTGCCAGCAGTGACTCGCAGGGATCGACCTATAGCAATCAGCCCCAGCATTTT
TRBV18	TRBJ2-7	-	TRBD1	CASSPPGQGYYEQYF	TGTGCCAGCTCACCACCGGGACAGGGGTACTACGAGCAGTACTTC
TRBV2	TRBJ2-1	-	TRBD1	CASRTGDYNEQFF	TGTGCCAGCAGGACAGGGGATTACAATGAGCAGTTCTTC
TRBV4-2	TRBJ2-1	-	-	CASSPPLASYNEQFF	TGTGCCAGCAGCCCGCCTCTAGCGAGTTACAATGAGCAGTTCTTC
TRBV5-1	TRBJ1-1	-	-	CASSLDSLEAFF	TGCGCCAGCAGCTTGGATAGTCTTGAAGCTTTCTTT
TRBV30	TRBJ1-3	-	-	CAWAGTASGNTIYF	TGTGCCTGGGCGGGGACGGCCTCTGGAAACACCATATATTTT
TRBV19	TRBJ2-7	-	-	CASSIDGGGNYEQYF	TGTGCCAGTAGTATAGATGGTGGGGGGAACTACGAGCAGTACTTC
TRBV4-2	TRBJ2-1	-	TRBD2	CASSPEGDFVAGGKVYEQFF	TGTGCCAGCAGCCCAGAGGGGGACTTTGTAGCGGGGGGGAAAGTTTATGAGCAGTTCTTC
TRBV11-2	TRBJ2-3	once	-	CASSPGTYTDTQYF	TGTGCCAGCAGCCCCGGGACTTACACAGATACGCAGTATTTT
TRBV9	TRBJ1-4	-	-	CASSSRVGGEKLFF	TGTGCCAGCAGCTCCAGGGTAGGGGGTGAAAAACTGTTTTTT
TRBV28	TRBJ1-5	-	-	CASRQSYSNQPQHF	TGTGCCAGCAGACAGAGCTATAGCAATCAGCCCCAGCATTTT
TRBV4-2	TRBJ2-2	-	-	CASSQDGGGLRITGELFF	TGTGCCAGCAGCCAAGATGGTGGCGGACTGCGCATCACCGGGGAGCTGTTTTTT
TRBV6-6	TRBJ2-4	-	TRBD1	CASSRTGVDKNIQYF	TGTGCCAGCAGCCGGACAGGGGTCGACAAAAACATTCAGTACTTC
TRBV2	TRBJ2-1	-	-	CASSTREGQRFF	TGTGCCAGCAGTACCCGGGAGGGACAGCGGTTCTTC
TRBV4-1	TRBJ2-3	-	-	CASSPRAHPSPDTQYF	TGCGCCAGCAGTCCCAGGGCCCACCCCTCTCCAGATACGCAGTATTTT
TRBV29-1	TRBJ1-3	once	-	CSVEGAETGNTIYF	TGCAGCGTTGAGGGGGCCGAAACTGGAAACACCATATATTTT
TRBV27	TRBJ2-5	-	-	CASSLSRGSETQYF	TGTGCCAGCAGTTTATCGCGGGGCAGCGAGACCCAGTACTTC
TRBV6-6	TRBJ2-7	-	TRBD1	CASTLRDRPYEQYF	TGTGCCAGCACCCTACGGGACAGGCCTTACGAGCAGTACTTC
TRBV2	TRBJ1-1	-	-	CASSEALRDRGTEAFF	TGTGCCAGCAGTGAAGCGCTTCGAGACCGAGGCACTGAAGCTTTCTTT
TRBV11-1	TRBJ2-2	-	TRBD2	CASSLAAGVNTGELFF	TGTGCCAGCAGCTTAGCGGCGGGAGTGAACACCGGGGAGCTGTTTTTT
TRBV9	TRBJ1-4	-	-	CASSVREWEKLFF	TGTGCCAGCAGCGTCCGGGAGTGGGAAAAACTGTTTTTT
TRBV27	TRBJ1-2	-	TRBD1	CASRQGARGYTF	TGTGCCAGCAGGCAGGGGGCAAGGGGCTACACCTTC
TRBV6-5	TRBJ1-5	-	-	CASTGQFSNQPQHF	TGTGCCAGCACTGGACAGTTTAGCAATCAGCCCCAGCATTTT
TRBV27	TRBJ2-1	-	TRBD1	CASSRQGSYNEQFF	TGTGCCAGCAGCCGACAGGGGTCCTACAATGAGCAGTTCTTC
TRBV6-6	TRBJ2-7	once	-	CASSYGGLYEQYF	TGTGCCAGCAGTTACGGCGGGCTCTACGAGCAGTACTTC
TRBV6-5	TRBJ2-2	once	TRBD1	CASSSRTGVGGELFF	TGTGCCAGCAGTTCCCGGACAGGGGTCGGCGGGGAGCTGTTTTTT
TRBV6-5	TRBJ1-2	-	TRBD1	CASRTGTGYGYTF	TGTGCCAGCAGAACCGGGACAGGCTATGGCTACACCTTC
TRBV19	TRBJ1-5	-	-	CASSLYSRSKRPQHF	TGTGCCAGTAGTCTCTACTCCAGGTCCAAGAGGCCCCAGCATTTT
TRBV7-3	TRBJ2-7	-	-	CASSLIASSEQYF	TGTGCCAGCAGCTTAATAGCTAGCAGCGAGCAGTACTTC
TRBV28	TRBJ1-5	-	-	CASATPGQLNQPQHF	TGTGCCAGCGCGACACCCGGACAGCTAAATCAGCCCCAGCATTTT
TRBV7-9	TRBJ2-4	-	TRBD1	CASSLGTAAKNIQYF	TGTGCCAGCAGCCTGGGGACAGCAGCCAAAAACATTCAGTACTTC
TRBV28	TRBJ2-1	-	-	CASSLGFQGFWGEQFF	TGTGCCAGCAGTTTAGGTTTCCAGGGGTTTTGGGGTGAGCAGTTCTTC
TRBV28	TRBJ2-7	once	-	CASSLQRAPYEQYF	TGTGCCAGCAGTTTACAGCGGGCCCCCTACGAGCAGTACTTC
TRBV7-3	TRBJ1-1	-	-	CASSTGQTNTEAFF	TGTGCCAGCAGCACCGGACAGACGAACACTGAAGCTTTCTTT
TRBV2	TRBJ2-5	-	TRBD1	CATDRGETQYF	TGTGCCACCGACAGGGGAGAGACCCAGTACTTC
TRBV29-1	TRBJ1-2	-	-	CSVAPGDRYGYTF	TGCAGCGTTGCGCCAGGGGATCGCTATGGCTACACCTTC
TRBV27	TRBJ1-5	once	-	CASSWSPGQPQHF	TGTGCCAGCAGTTGGTCCCCGGGTCAGCCCCAGCATTTT
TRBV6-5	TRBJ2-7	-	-	CASSYSAEGYEQYF	TGTGCCAGCAGTTACTCTGCGGAGGGCTACGAGCAGTACTTC
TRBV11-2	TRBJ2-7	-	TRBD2	CASSLSTSVEQYF	TGTGCCAGCAGCTTAAGTACTAGCGTAGAGCAGTACTTC
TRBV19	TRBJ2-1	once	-	CASTTQLSHYNEQFF	TGTGCCTCTACGACTCAGCTCTCCCACTACAATGAGCAGTTCTTC
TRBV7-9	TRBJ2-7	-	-	CASSTTEDTYEQYF	TGTGCCAGCAGCACCACAGAAGACACCTACGAGCAGTACTTC